This T cell receptor (beta chain) emerged from a study of shared clonotypes between healthy human individuals. Study as a whole: Researchers drew samples from a couple of women and a few men aged 18 to 49.

Study results and limitations: Memory subsets generally showed lower estimated richness than naive subsets.

Details on this clone: The target antigen is unknown.

The test was conducted at deep level. Assay used: immunoSEQ multiplex PCR; TCRdb lists only in-frame clones, some missing. The repertoire includes some 2,000,000 clones, roughly 94% of them detected once, and around 0.13% sits in the top ten. J lost 5 bases, V lost 5 bases, and 9 bases had no gene match. The length of the CDR3 is 16 residues. Looked up from germline, CDR1 is SEHNR and CDR2 is FQNEAQ (reference sequence). This clonotype originated in a young man in good health. The sequencing sample was made of naive CD4+ T cells sorted from blood. Subset described: CD45RA+ positively selected. V is TRBV7-9 and J is TRBJ1-1; TRBD1 agrees at 12 bases. CDR3 loop: CASSPGGQGAKTEAFF. CDR3 coding DNA: TGTGCCAGCAGCCCCGGGGGACAGGGGGCCAAAACTGAAGCTTTCTTT.